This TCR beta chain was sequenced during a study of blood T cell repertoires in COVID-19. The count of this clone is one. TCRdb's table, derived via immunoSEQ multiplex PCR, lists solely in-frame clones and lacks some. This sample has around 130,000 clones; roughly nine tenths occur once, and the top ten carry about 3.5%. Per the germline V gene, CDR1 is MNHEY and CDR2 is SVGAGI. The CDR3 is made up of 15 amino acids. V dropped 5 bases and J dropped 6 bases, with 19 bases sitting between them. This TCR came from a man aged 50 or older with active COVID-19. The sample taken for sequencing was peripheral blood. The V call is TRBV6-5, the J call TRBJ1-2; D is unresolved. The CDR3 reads CASSPNLATGNGYTF. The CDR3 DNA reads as TGTGCCAGCAGTCCAAATCTAGCAACGGGTAATGGCTACACCTTC.